This entry features one T cell receptor (beta chain) sequence. Sequenced by immunoSEQ multiplex PCR; TCRdb stores in-frame clones only, minus some. The table lists millions of clones, 90% to 95% of them singletons. The sample originates from a study of shared clonotypes between healthy human individuals. Sequenced material: naive CD4+ T cells sorted from blood. Subset specified: CD45RA+ positively selected. This receptor was obtained from a man between 18 and 29 years old in good health.

The CDR3 DNA reads TGTGCCAGCAGCTTAGATCTTCCGATGAGGAACACTGAAGCTTTCTTT. Its translation: CASSLDLPMRNTEAFF. The chain carries TRBV11-2 and TRBJ1-1; no clear D. V lost 0 bases and J 1 base, leaving 12 bases between the germline ends. CDR1 and CDR2 from the germline V gene are SGHAT and FQNNGV. The CDR3 sequence is 16 residues long. Supplemented by reference TRBV11-2 and TRBJ1-1, the full variable domain reads EAGVAQSPRYKIIEKRQSVAFWCNPISGHATLYWYQQILGQGPKLLIQFQNNGVVDDSQLPKDRFSAERLKGVDSTLKIQPAKLEDSAVYLCASSLDLPMRNTEAFFGQGTRLTVV.